This passage covers 21 T cell receptor beta chains from one sample sequenced in a study of CD8 T cells in ankylosing spondylitis. Findings and limits, study-wide: Ankylosing spondylitis blood appeared to carry a characteristic TCR beta motif of 7 or 8 highly homologous variants.

One entry per CDR3 protein, called by TCRdb with MiXCR from the 5' RACE reads. The repertoire holds roughly 470,000 distinct CDR3 sequences, with roughly a quarter as singletons. Their target antigens are unknown. The sample was blood, either unsorted or a sorted T cell fraction (not recorded which). The receptors here all came from a male donor with ankylosing spondylitis.

This clonotype has more than one count but fewer than ten. This chain joins TRBV12-3 or TRBV12-4 and TRBJ2-1; the D is unclear. Between the trimmed V and J ends, which lost 3 bases and 8 bases, there was a span of 17 bases. This CDR3 is built from 15 residues. CDR3 region: CASSFTPYGVHEQFF. CDR3 bases: TGTGCCAGCAGTTTTACACCCTATGGGGTGCATGAGCAGTTCTTC.

CDR3 residues: CASSSSPNTEAFF. In nucleotides, the CDR3 is TGCGCCAGCAGCTCCTCCCCTAACACTGAAGCTTTCTTT. The J gene is TRBJ1-1, the V gene TRBV5-1; D is unresolved. V was trimmed by 3 bases and J by 2 bases, leaving 8 bases between them. Germline assignment: CDR1 SGHRS and CDR2 YFSETQ. This CDR3 is 13 amino acids long.

The chain employs TRBV5-1 and TRBJ2-5, with unresolved D. CDR1 is SGHRS and CDR2 is YFSETQ in the germline V gene. This CDR3 is built from 15 residues. V lost 7 bases and J lost 0, with 16 bases in between. CDR3 protein: CASSWGRTYQETQYF. The CDR3 nucleotides read TGCGCCAGCTCGTGGGGTCGGACCTACCAAGAGACCCAGTACTTC.

This clonotype came up a few times. The chain employs TRBV12-3 or TRBV12-4 and TRBJ2-3; D unclear. The germline V and J ends were trimmed by 5 bases and 5 bases, with 14 bases remaining between them. This CDR3 is built from 14 residues. CDR3 sequence: CASSREPSGDTQYF. CDR3 nucleotides: TGTGCCAGCAGTAGAGAGCCCAGTGGAGATACGCAGTATTTT.

The CDR3 spells CASSQVTNSPLHF. The CDR3 nucleotides are TGTGCCAGCAGCCAAGTTACTAATTCACCCCTCCACTTT. The rearrangement joins TRBV3-1 to TRBJ1-6, with D hard to call. V was shortened by 1 base and J by 6 bases, with 4 bases between the two germline ends. CDR3 length equals 13 residues. Per the germline V gene, CDR1 is LGHDT and CDR2 is YNNKEL (reference sequence).

This rearrangement joins TRBV29-1 to TRBJ1-2; no firm D call. The CDR3 extends over 13 amino acids. V lost 1 base, J lost 6 bases, and 12 bases lay in between. The V gene's germline CDR1 is SQVTM and CDR2 ANQGSEA. The DNA for the CDR3 is TGCAGCGTTGAAGGGACGGAACGAGATGGCTACACCTTC. Its protein product is CSVEGTERDGYTF.

Only a few counts were recorded for this clonotype. This CDR3 reads CASSFTAQETQYF. The CDR3 DNA is TGCGCCAGCAGCTTTACAGCCCAAGAGACCCAGTACTTC. The chain links TRBV5-1 to TRBJ2-5; D unresolved. This CDR3 is 13 amino acids long. Germline V gene sequence: CDR1 SGHRS, CDR2 YFSETQ. V lost 2 bases and J lost 1, with 6 bases in between.

This clonotype was seen a few times. J is TRBJ2-1 and V is TRBV5-1, with 8 bases that match TRBD1. CDR1 is SGHRS, CDR2 YFSETQ, per germline. V was clipped by 5 bases and J by 7 bases; unmatched bases: 8. CDR3 length equals 14 residues. The CDR3: CASRVADRANEQFF. The CDR3 DNA is TGCGCCAGCAGGGTGGCGGACAGGGCGAATGAGCAGTTCTTC.

This clonotype was detected a few times. The V call is TRBV24-1, the J call TRBJ1-5; TRBD1 matches at 7 bases. J was trimmed by 6 bases and V by 5 bases; bases with no gene match: 6. Germline CDR1 KGHDR, CDR2 SFDVKD. This CDR3 is built from 14 residues. The CDR3 nucleotides are TGTGCCACCAGTGCCAGGGGGGGAATTCAGCCCCAGCATTTT. It specifies CATSARGGIQPQHF.

V and J are TRBV5-1 and TRBJ2-1, with no clear D. Trimming took 4 bases from V and 7 from J, leaving 18 bases between them. The CDR3 has 15 amino acids. Germline assignment: CDR1 SGHRS and CDR2 YFSETQ. CDR3 nucleotides: TGCGCCAGCAGCGCTCCACCCACCGGTAGGAATGAGCAGTTCTTC. Translation: CASSAPPTGRNEQFF.

This clonotype has a handful of counts. V usage is TRBV7-9 and J usage is TRBJ2-5; tentative D call: TRBD2 (6 bases). The CDR3 contains 14 residues. The germline V gene has CDR1 SEHNR and CDR2 FQNEAQ (reference sequence). Deletions cut 3 bases from V and 7 bases from J, with 15 bases between. The CDR3 reads CASSLASVGGTQYF. Written as DNA, the CDR3 is TGTGCCAGCAGCTTGGCCTCGGTGGGAGGGACCCAGTACTTC.

The rearrangement joins TRBV7-2 to TRBJ2-1, with D possibly TRBD1 on 5 matching bases. The CDR3 runs to 16 residues. V was shortened by 1 base and J by 5 bases, with 15 bases between the two germline ends. Germline-derived CDR1 and CDR2 are SGHTA and FQGNSA. The CDR3: CASSLGTRTLDNEQFF. CDR3 bases: TGTGCCAGCAGCTTAGGGACACGGACGTTAGACAATGAGCAGTTCTTC.

The chain carries TRBV7-2 and TRBJ2-1; the match to TRBD2 covers 12 bases. The V segment lost 4 bases and the J segment 6 bases; nucleotides outside the gene matches: 4. CDR1 and CDR2 (germline): SGHTA, FQGNSA. CDR3 length: 15 residues. For the CDR3, the DNA is TGTGCCAGCAGCTCACTAGCGGGAGGAGGCAATGAGCAGTTCTTC. Amino acid sequence: CASSSLAGGGNEQFF.

The table lists this clonotype with a few counts. The chain uses TRBV29-1 and TRBJ2-5; D may be TRBD2 (5 bases). The V gene's germline CDR1 is SQVTM and CDR2 ANQGSEA. The CDR3 extends over 11 amino acids. The ends were cut back, 3 bases at V and 4 bases at J, with 6 bases in the middle. Here the CDR3 reads CSVDGVETQYF. In DNA, the CDR3 is TGCAGCGTTGACGGGGTAGAGACCCAGTACTTC.

The V and J genes are TRBV20-1 and TRBJ2-7; tentative D call: TRBD2 (6 bases). This CDR3 has 15 residues. Trimming left V 5 bases short and J 3 bases short, with 20 bases between. CDR1 DFQATT and CDR2 SNEGSKA come from the germline V gene (reference sequence). The CDR3 DNA sequence: TGCAGTGCTGGGGACTCCCTGGGTAATCGCTACGAGCAGTACTTC. It yields the protein CSAGDSLGNRYEQYF.

This chain connects TRBV5-1 to TRBJ2-1; weak D call: TRBD2 (5 bases). The CDR3 spans 13 residues. V was trimmed by 3 bases and J by 12 bases, leaving 16 bases between them. From germline, CDR1 is SGHRS and CDR2 YFSETQ. The DNA for the CDR3 is TGCGCCAGCAGCTCGCCCCGGGGAGAAGCGCAGTTCTTC. Protein product: CASSSPRGEAQFF.

This clonotype was recorded a few times. The chain couples TRBV5-1 to TRBJ1-4; 8 bases line up with TRBD1. Germline lookup yields CDR1 SGHRS and CDR2 YFSETQ. The V and J ends lost 5 bases and 6 bases, in that order; junction bases with no gene match: 6. This CDR3 has 14 residues. Written as DNA, the CDR3 is TGCGCCAGCAGGGGACAGGCAGCGGATGAAAAACTGTTTTTT. Translated: CASRGQAADEKLFF.

V is TRBV5-1 and J is TRBJ2-1; 9 positions match TRBD2. The V segment lost 0 bases and the J segment 5 bases; nucleotides outside the gene matches: 3. The CDR3 is 15 residues long. Germline V gene sequence: CDR1 SGHRS, CDR2 YFSETQ. The CDR3 region has the DNA TGCGCCAGCAGCTTGGCACCTAGCGGGAACAATGAGCAGTTCTTC. It is translated as CASSLAPSGNNEQFF.

The J gene is TRBJ1-4, the V gene TRBV12-1; the table's D call of TRBD1 was not tested on the DNA. TRBV12-1 is described as a pseudogene. This CDR3 is 15 amino acids long. In DNA, the CDR3 is TGTGCCAGGGAAGAAGCCGGGACAGGCGATGAAAAACTGTTTTTT. Protein product: CAREEAGTGDEKLFF.

The V and J genes are TRBV24-1 and TRBJ2-1; 10 bases line up with TRBD2. V lost 9 bases, J lost 10 bases, and 8 bases stayed unmatched. There are 13 residues in the CDR3. The germline gives CDR1 KGHDR, CDR2 SFDVKD. The CDR3 DNA sequence: TGTGCCACCGTCGGGACTAGCGCCTACGAGCAGTTCTTC. Protein: CATVGTSAYEQFF.

This clonotype was observed a few times. CDR3 nucleotide sequence: TGTGCCAGCAGTTTTTCTGGCGGGCCCTACGAGCAGTACTTC. This gives the protein CASSFSGGPYEQYF. The V gene is TRBV12-3 or TRBV12-4, the J gene TRBJ2-7; TRBD2 is a possible D gene (5 bases). V dropped 3 bases and J dropped 2 bases, with 11 bases sitting between them. This CDR3 is built from 14 residues.